The 5 T cell receptor beta chains below all came from one sample that was sequenced in a study of T cells in Graves' hyperthyroidism and ophthalmopathy. The CDR3 regions of TCR beta were amplified from RNA transcripts. The HTBI primer set served for first-round RT-PCR of the TCR CDR3. TCRdb reanalysed the multiplex PCR reads using MiXCR and keeps one entry per CDR3 protein. The sample holds about 600,000 distinct CDR3 sequences, more than 13% seen once. The source material was blood. Every receptor here comes from a woman younger than 30 with Graves' ophthalmopathy.

The V and J genes are TRBV29-1 and TRBJ2-5; 7 bases are a match to TRBD2. Germline loops: CDR1 SQVTM, CDR2 ANQGSEA. The CDR3 is made up of 15 amino acids. Trimming removed 2 bases from V and 7 bases from J; junction bases left unmatched: 13. In DNA, the CDR3 is TGCAGCGTTGAAATCCCAACCCGACTAGCCGCGACCCAGTACTTC. As protein: CSVEIPTRLAATQYF.

This clonotype was seen a handful of times. The chain links TRBV7-9 to TRBJ1-3; no firm D call. The CDR3 consists of 17 residues. Germline CDR1 reads SEHNR; CDR2 reads FQNEAQ (reference sequence). Trimming took off 5 bases at V and 1 base at J, with 18 bases between the two ends. In DNA form, the CDR3 reads TGTGCCAGCAGCCTACGGGGTTACGCGGGGTCTGGAAACACCATATATTTT. Translating it yields CASSLRGYAGSGNTIYF.

This clonotype was observed many times. V and J are TRBV30 and TRBJ1-1; D is unclear. The germline CDR1 and CDR2 sequences are GTSNPN and SVGIG (reference sequence). V gave up 4 bases and J gave up 0 bases, with 9 bases separating them. The CDR3 is 13 amino acids. CDR3 nucleotides: TGTGCCTGGAAGGGTCCTATGAACACTGAAGCTTTCTTT. Amino acid sequence: CAWKGPMNTEAFF.

This chain joins TRBV25-1 and TRBJ1-2; tentative D call: TRBD1 (5 bases). The CDR3 has 14 amino acids. The ends were cut back, 3 bases at V and 2 bases at J, with 10 bases in the middle. Germline assignment: CDR1 MGHDK and CDR2 SYGVNS. The CDR3 loop reads CASSDPRGNYGYTF. Here the CDR3 DNA reads TGTGCCAGCAGTGACCCCCGGGGGAACTATGGCTACACCTTC.

This clonotype was found a few times. The J gene is TRBJ1-5, the V gene TRBV20-1, with D maybe TRBD1 (6 bases). CDR1 is DFQATT, CDR2 SNEGSKA, per germline (reference sequence). This CDR3 spans 15 amino acids. V was pared by 0 bases and J by 3 bases, with 12 bases between. The CDR3 DNA reads TGCAGTGCTAGAGATCCTCAGGGGATCAATCAGCCCCAGCATTTT. Its protein is CSARDPQGINQPQHF.